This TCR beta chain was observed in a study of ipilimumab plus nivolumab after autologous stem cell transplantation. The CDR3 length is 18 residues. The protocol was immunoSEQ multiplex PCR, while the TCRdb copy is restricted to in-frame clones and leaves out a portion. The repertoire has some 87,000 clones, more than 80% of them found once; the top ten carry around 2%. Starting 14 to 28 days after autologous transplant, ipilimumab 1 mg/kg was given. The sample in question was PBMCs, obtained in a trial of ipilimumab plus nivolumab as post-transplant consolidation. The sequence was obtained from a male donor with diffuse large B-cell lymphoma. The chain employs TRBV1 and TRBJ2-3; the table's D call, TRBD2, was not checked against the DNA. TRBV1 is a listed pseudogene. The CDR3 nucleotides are TGCACCAGCAGCCAAAAACGGCTGGGGACTAAAGCGACAGATACGCAGTATTTT. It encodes CTSSQKRLGTKATDTQYF.